Listed here are 2 T cell receptor beta chains from one sample, sequenced in a study of monozygotic twins with inflammatory bowel disease. Each CDR3 protein gets one entry in TCRdb, which reprocessed the 5' RACE reads and gives no DNA. This table holds over 110,000 distinct CDR3 sequences. The sequencing sample was made of blood. The receptors were gathered from a human donor with ulcerative colitis or Crohn's disease, or a healthy co-twin of an affected twin (not recorded which).

The chain joins TRBV6-5 to TRBJ2-7; checking the TCRdb D call of TRBD2 is not possible without DNA. The CDR3 totals 12 residues. In germline, CDR1 is MNHEY, CDR2 SVGAGI. The CDR3 is CASSGGVGEQYF.

This sequence joins TRBV5-6 and TRBJ2-1; with no DNA, the TCRdb D assignment of TRBD1 cannot be verified. Germline V gene data show CDR1 as SGHDT and CDR2 as YYEEEE. This CDR3 has 13 amino acids. This CDR3 reads CASSQGTYNEQFF.